These T cell receptor beta chains were read from a single sample in a study of PD-1 blockade in classical Hodgkin lymphoma. Sequencing used immunoSEQ multiplex PCR; TCRdb keeps in-frame clones, though not all of them. This repertoire shows tens of thousands of clones, 90% found once; its top ten account for 2.5% to 3.5%. The source material was peripheral blood mononuclear cells (PBMCs), sampled before the fourth cycle of nivolumab. All receptors derive from a human donor with classical Hodgkin lymphoma. Both conserved end residues are part of each CDR3. A D gene is named only where the DNA matches it firmly. Some rows have no size entry. The others give once, few or many, or a class for an expanded clone.

TRBJ1-6,-,TRBV11-2,-,TGTGCCAGCAGCTTAGAGCCGGGGACGAATTCACCCCTCCACTTT,CASSLEPGTNSPLHF
TRBJ1-1,TRBD1,TRBV6-5,once,TGTGCCAGCACCCAGGGGGCTGGCACTGAAGCTTTCTTT,CASTQGAGTEAFF
TRBJ2-3,TRBD2,TRBV29-1,-,TGCAGCGTTGATAGCGGGGGGGCAGATTGGACAGATACGCAGTATTTT,CSVDSGGADWTDTQYF
TRBJ1-1,TRBD1,TRBV5-1,-,TGCGCCAGCAGCTGGAAGTACAGGGGGCAGGTGACTGAAGCTTTCTTT,CASSWKYRGQVTEAFF
TRBJ1-1,-,TRBV7-9,-,TGTGCCAGCAGCTTAGACCCGCCTGACAGACACACTGAAGCTTTCTTT,CASSLDPPDRHTEAFF
TRBJ2-5,-,TRBV4-2,-,TGTGCCAGCAGAAAACAGGGCGCAGAGACCCAGTACTTC,CASRKQGAETQYF
TRBJ1-5,-,TRBV28,-,TGTGCCAGCAGTCCCCGGACTGGTCGCAATCAGCCCCAGCATTTT,CASSPRTGRNQPQHF
TRBJ2-1,-,TRBV18,-,TGTGCCAGCTCACCGCTCCGGGACTCAACTTACAATGAGCAGTTCTTC,CASSPLRDSTYNEQFF
TRBJ1-4,TRBD1,TRBV2,-,TGTGCCAGCAGTCAGGTCGGACAGGGGGCGACTAATGAAAAACTGTTTTTT,CASSQVGQGATNEKLFF
TRBJ1-2,-,TRBV5-3,-,TGTGCCAGAAGCCCAAAAACCGACAGGTATGGCTACACCTTC,CARSPKTDRYGYTF
TRBJ2-3,-,TRBV11-2,once,TGTGCCAGCAGCTTTGGCTACGGCACGCAGTATTTT,CASSFGYGTQYF
TRBJ2-3,TRBD2,TRBV7-2,-,TGTGCCAGCAGCTCAGAACCTAGCGGGACTGGCACAGATACGCAGTATTTT,CASSSEPSGTGTDTQYF
TRBJ1-2,-,TRBV18,-,TGTGCCAGCTCACCCACGGCAGCCAGCGGCTACACCTTC,CASSPTAASGYTF
TRBJ2-7,TRBD2,TRBV4-2,-,TGTGCCAGCAGCTTGGCGGGGGTGGAGTACTTC,CASSLAGVEYF
TRBJ2-7,-,TRBV7-9,once,TGTGCCAGCAGCTTGGGATATTCCAGCTCCTACGAGCAGTACTTC,CASSLGYSSSYEQYF
TRBJ1-2,TRBD1,TRBV2,-,TGTGCCAGCAGTGAATCCGGACAGGGGCTCCACTATGGCTACACCTTC,CASSESGQGLHYGYTF
TRBJ2-7,-,TRBV6-1,-,TGTGCCAGCAGTGAAGAGGGGGAGGGCTACGAGCAGTACTTC,CASSEEGEGYEQYF
TRBJ2-3,TRBD1,TRBV9,-,TGTGCCAGCAGTGGGGACAGGGGTGAACTAGGCACAGATACGCAGTATTTT,CASSGDRGELGTDTQYF
TRBJ1-4,-,TRBV6-6,-,TGTGCCAGCAGACGACTGGCGGGAGCAACTAATGAAAAACTGTTTTTT,CASRRLAGATNEKLFF
TRBJ2-7,TRBD1,TRBV9,once,TGTGCCAGCAGTCGGACAGGGACGTACTCCTACGAGCAGTACTTC,CASSRTGTYSYEQYF
TRBJ1-2,TRBD1,TRBV29-1,-,TGCAGCGTTGATGGTGAGGGGGCCCATGGCTACACCTTC,CSVDGEGAHGYTF
TRBJ2-7,-,TRBV7-2,-,TGTGCCAGCAGCTTAGCGGGGGACTTCTACGAGCAGTACTTC,CASSLAGDFYEQYF
TRBJ2-1,-,TRBV27,-,TGTGCCAGCAGTTTCTTGGGGCAGGGCCCCCGGGGGTTACAGCAGTTCTTC,CASSFLGQGPRGLQQFF